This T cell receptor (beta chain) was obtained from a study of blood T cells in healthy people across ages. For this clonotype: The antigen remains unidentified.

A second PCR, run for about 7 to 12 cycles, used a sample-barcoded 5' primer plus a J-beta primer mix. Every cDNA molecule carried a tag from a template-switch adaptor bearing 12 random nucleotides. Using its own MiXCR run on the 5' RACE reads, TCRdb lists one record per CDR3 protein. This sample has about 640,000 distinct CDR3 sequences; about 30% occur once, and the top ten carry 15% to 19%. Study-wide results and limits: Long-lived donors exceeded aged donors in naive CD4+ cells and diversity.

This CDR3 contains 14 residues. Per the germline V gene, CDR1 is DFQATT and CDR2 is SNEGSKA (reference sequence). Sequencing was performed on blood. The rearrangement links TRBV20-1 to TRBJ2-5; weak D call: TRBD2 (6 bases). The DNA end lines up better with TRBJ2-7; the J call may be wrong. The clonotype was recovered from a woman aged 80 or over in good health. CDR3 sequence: CSASGGTYGDEQYF. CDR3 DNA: TGCAGTGCTAGCGGCGGGACCTACGGGGACGAGCAGTACTTC.